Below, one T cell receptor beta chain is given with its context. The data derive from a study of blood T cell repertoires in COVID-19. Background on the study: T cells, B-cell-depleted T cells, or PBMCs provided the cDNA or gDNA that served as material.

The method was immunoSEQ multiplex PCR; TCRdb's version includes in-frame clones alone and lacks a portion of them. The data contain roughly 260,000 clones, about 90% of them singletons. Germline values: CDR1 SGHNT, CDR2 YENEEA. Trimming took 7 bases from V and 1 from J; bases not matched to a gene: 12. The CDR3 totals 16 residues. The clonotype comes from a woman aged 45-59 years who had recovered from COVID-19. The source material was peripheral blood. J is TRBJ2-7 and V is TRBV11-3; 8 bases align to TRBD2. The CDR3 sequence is CASTKSSSGPSYEQYF. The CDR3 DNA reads TGTGCCAGCACCAAGTCATCTAGCGGGCCTTCCTACGAGCAGTACTTC. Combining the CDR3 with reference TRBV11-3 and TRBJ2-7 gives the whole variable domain EAGVVQSPRYKIIEKKQPVAFWCNPISGHNTLYWYLQNLGQGPELLIRYENEEAVDDSQLPKDRFSAERLKGVDSTLKIQPAELGDSAVYLCASTKSSSGPSYEQYFGPGTRLTVT.